This T cell receptor beta chain was identified in a study of T cell changes during pregnancy in multiple sclerosis. The J segment lost 9 bases and the V segment lost 5 bases, leaving 13 bases of the junction unmatched. The CDR3 spans 16 residues. Germline V gene lookup returns CDR1 LNHDA and CDR2 SQIVND (reference sequence). Assay: immunoSEQ multiplex PCR; the TCRdb copy retains only in-frame clones and omits some. The table records tens of thousands of clones, around 93% of them present only once. This specimen consisted of peripheral blood, obtained in the second trimester of pregnancy. The sequence was collected from a female donor with multiple sclerosis, enrolled in a pregnancy study. V usage is TRBV19 and J usage is TRBJ1-5, with TRBD1 identical over 10 bases. CDR3 nucleotide sequence: TGTGCCAGTAGTGGGGGCGGGACAGGGGCACAATGGCCCCAGCATTTT. Translating gives CASSGGGTGAQWPQHF.